This TCR beta chain was identified in a study of blood T cell repertoires in COVID-19. Overall study context: Acute-phase and convalescent COVID-19 samples originated in the United States, Italy and Spain. From T cells, B-cell-depleted T cells, or PBMCs came the material, which was cDNA or gDNA.

Method: immunoSEQ multiplex PCR; TCRdb's copy keeps in-frame clones and lacks some. The sample holds 250,000 to 350,000 clones; 80% to 90% are singletons and the top ten take 4.3%. Participant reports of clinical history set cohort assignment. The sequenced sample consisted of PBMCs or T cells enriched from blood (not recorded which). The TCR comes from a woman younger than 45 who had recovered from COVID-19.

For the CDR3, the DNA is TGTGCCAGCAGTGAAGGGATAGCGGGAGGGGCCACAGATACGCAGTATTTT. This gives the protein CASSEGIAGGATDTQYF. This chain uses TRBV25-1 with TRBJ2-3, with TRBD2 matching 11 bases. Germline V gene sequence: CDR1 MGHDK, CDR2 SYGVNS. The CDR3 is 17 residues long. Trimming took 2 bases from V and 2 from J; bases not matched to a gene: 6.